Reported below is one TCR beta chain. Its target antigen remains unknown. No base quality information exists; no much larger clone differs at one position. The sample's time point label is to be understood as: pre-sensitization, week 0. The sample's treatment or condition label is to be understood as: therapeutic diphenylcyclopropenone sensitization with weekly scalp DPC. At each patch-test visit, blood was drawn before the patch test was applied. Eligible patients were aged 18 to 70, diagnosed with alopecia, deemed suitable for DPC therapy, and excluded if pregnant. Total RNA was isolated from unfractionated whole blood collected in Tempus Blood RNA tubes. These data belong to a study of human T cells and chemical hapten exposure (dated by TCRdb to about 2021). In terms of the full investigation: For sensitization, 2% DPC in acetone was applied to a roughly 2 cm by roughly 2 cm area of upper inner arm skin. This study followed changes in the peripheral blood TCR repertoire in vivo during primary and secondary sensitization of alopecia patients to the hapten diphenylcyclopropenone (DPC). The patient cohort, mostly female, included alopecia areata with under or over 50% scalp involvement, alopecia totalis and alopecia universalis. Blood samples were taken from patients before sensitization (week 0) and then at 2, 6 and about 24 weeks after DPC sensitization. Libraries were combined into a pool for sequencing, and differences in TCR yield between samples came mainly from small differences in library volumes within the pool. Patch testing was done on the upper back using Finn chambers containing 0.01% DPC, and results were scored after 6 days according to International Contact Dermatitis Research Group standards. Twenty-nine alopecia patients provided blood for TCR sequencing at one to four time points (pre-sensitization, 2, 6 and 24 weeks). Weekly therapeutic DPC doses were additionally applied to the scalp of patients throughout the roughly 25-week study period. Here is what the overall study found, with its caveats: Alopecia, a presumed autoimmune disease, was present in all patients, so the immune response of the patients might differ from that of healthy individuals. DPC sensitization did not change how many TCRs were above 1 in 1000 frequency, and no evidence was found of alterations in global repertoire structure. Patch test score correlated positively with the number of PT1 expanded TCRs, reaching significance at thresholds 8, 16 and 32 but not at 4. Repeated subsampling changed both the strength of the expansion versus patch-test correlation and the threshold at which the correlation became significant. Expanded TCRs formed significantly more large CDR3 similarity clusters than pre-sensitization or healthy control sets, consistent with antigen-driven responses.

The V end loses 3 bases and the J end loses 10 bases, and a stretch of 19 bases separates them. The CDR3 measures 16 amino acids from cysteine to phenylalanine. Left in the record is the CDR3 DNA by itself, 48 bases read in frame from the first base. Reading the germline V gene gives CDR1 SGHTA and CDR2 FQGNSA. Library creation used RACE. Sequencing instrument: NextSeq 500. Library preparation attached unique molecular identifiers to individual cDNA molecules for quantitative, reproducible TCR counting. Both TCR alpha and TCR beta chains were sequenced from each blood RNA sample. In the source study's methods: The median number of TCRs per sample was roughly 98,000, ranging from 23,224 to 690,600. V, J and CDR3 annotation of the TCR reads was carried out using the Decombinator software suite. Every sample was subsampled to the same number of TCRs (28,000) for the PS versus PT1 abundance plots. TCRs were defined as expanded if absent before sensitization and observed at least eight times at the 2-week time point. The raw public reads went through TCRdb reprocessing: fastp at Q25, MiXCR clone calling, in-frame beta chains kept. Rows with a matching CDR3 protein are joined into one entry that keeps the most common DNA and genes. The V and J calls follow TCRdb's processing rather than the paper's. Across this sample there are about 380,000 distinct CDR3 sequences, with less than 6.5% seen only once. 2.5% to 3% of the sample lies in the top ten.

The source is a woman aged 45-60 years with alopecia areata. Some clones in this sample may be carry-over from other donors' samples. The material was whole blood, obtained in connection with sensitization to the hapten diphenylcyclopropenone (DPC). The sequence links TRBV7-2 to TRBJ1-6; the D gene lacks a confident call. Read as DNA, the sequence is TGTGCCAGCAGCTTGTTGTCGTCCGGGGTTGGGTCACCCCTCCACTTT. This yields the protein CASSLLSSGVGSPLHF.